What follows are 30 T cell receptor beta chains derived from one specimen sequenced in a study of shared clonotypes between healthy human individuals. Positively selected for CCR7, the CD45RO-negative cells used as naive CD8 cells excluded terminally differentiated effector memory CD45RA+ cells. Sequencing was performed with immunoSEQ multiplex PCR; in TCRdb, only in-frame clones are kept and a portion is missing. The data hold about 2.2 million clones, with roughly 93% observed a single time. Sequencing used naive CD8+ T cells from PBMCs. Receptor source: a man aged 18 to 30 in good health. Some clones in this sample may be carry-over from other donors' samples.

This sequence joins TRBV6-6 and TRBJ1-2; D remains ambiguous. The length of the CDR3 is 13 residues. Germline V lookup: CDR1 MNHNY, CDR2 SVGAGI (reference sequence). Trimming took off 7 bases at V and 0 bases at J, with 9 bases between the two ends. The CDR3 DNA reads as TGTGCCAGCACGGACCAACCTAACTATGGCTACACCTTC. Protein sequence: CASTDQPNYGYTF.

The CDR3 coding sequence is TGTGCCAGCAGTCCGTCTAGCGTTTTTGGCACAGATACGCAGTATTTT. Translation: CASSPSSVFGTDTQYF. The J gene is TRBJ2-3, the V gene TRBV27, with D possibly matching TRBD2 (6 bases). This CDR3 contains 16 residues. CDR1 and CDR2 (germline): MNHEY, SMNVEV (reference sequence). Trimming took off 5 bases at V and 1 base at J, with 16 bases between the two ends.

This clone was picked up one time. The genes are TRBV4-1 and TRBJ2-7; possibly TRBD2 for D (6 bases). The CDR3 spans 13 residues. V dropped 3 bases and J dropped 0 bases, with 6 bases sitting between them. Germline lookup yields CDR1 MGHRA and CDR2 YSYEKL. CDR3 region: CASSHGGSYEQYF. Here the CDR3 DNA reads TGCGCCAGCAGCCACGGGGGCTCCTACGAGCAGTACTTC.

V is TRBV13 and J is TRBJ2-2, with TRBD1 identical over 7 bases. The V gene end was trimmed by 5 bases and the J gene end by 2 bases; junction bases not matched to a gene: 5. The CDR3 spans 15 residues. Looked up from germline, CDR1 is PRHDT and CDR2 is FYEKMQ (reference sequence). The CDR3 region is CASSDDRVNTGELFF. The CDR3 DNA reads as TGTGCCAGCAGCGACGACAGGGTTAACACCGGGGAGCTGTTTTTT.

The rearrangement joins TRBV18 to TRBJ2-1; D may be TRBD1 (6 bases). Germline CDR1 KGHSH, CDR2 LQKENI. V was trimmed by 0 bases and J by 0 bases, leaving 9 bases between them. CDR3 length: 16 amino acids. The DNA of the CDR3 is TGTGCCAGCTCACCACCCCGGGACATCTCCTACAATGAGCAGTTCTTC. The encoded protein is CASSPPRDISYNEQFF.

This rearrangement joins TRBV19 to TRBJ1-5; tentative D call: TRBD1 (5 bases). Deletions cut 3 bases from V and 9 bases from J, with 15 bases between. This CDR3 is built from 14 residues. Germline loops: CDR1 LNHDA, CDR2 SQIVND (reference sequence). The CDR3 DNA is TGTGCCAGTAGTATGGGGGACGGGCCTCGGCCCCAGCATTTT. Amino acid sequence: CASSMGDGPRPQHF.

The V call is TRBV20-1, the J call TRBJ2-1, with 7 bases that match TRBD2. V lost 2 bases and J lost 9; bases outside the gene matches: 1. There are 11 residues in the CDR3. Germline lookup yields CDR1 DFQATT and CDR2 SNEGSKA (reference sequence). The CDR3 here is CSARPSGEQFF. CDR3 sequence (DNA): TGCAGTGCTAGACCTAGCGGTGAGCAGTTCTTC.

This rearrangement joins TRBV9 to TRBJ2-7; D ambiguous. CDR3 length: 15 residues. Germline-derived CDR1 and CDR2 are SGDLS and YYNGEE. The germline V and J ends were trimmed by 0 bases and 5 bases, with 15 bases remaining between them. The CDR3 here is CASSVAGQVFDEQYF. The CDR3 region has the DNA TGTGCCAGCAGCGTAGCTGGGCAGGTCTTCGACGAGCAGTACTTC.

The chain couples TRBV27 to TRBJ1-2; D is unclear. In germline, CDR1 is MNHEY, CDR2 SMNVEV (reference sequence). V was pared by 4 bases and J by 7 bases, with 13 bases between. This CDR3 is 13 amino acids long. CDR3 DNA: TGTGCCAGCAGTTCCAGGATTGATGTTGGCTACACCTTC. It yields the protein CASSSRIDVGYTF.

This chain links TRBV15 with TRBJ2-2, with 10 bases lining up with TRBD2. The CDR3 totals 16 residues. Germline values: CDR1 LNHNV, CDR2 YYDKDF (reference sequence). V dropped 5 bases and J dropped 5; count of bases not matched to a gene: 8. The CDR3 sequence is CATSGSGRAQTGELFF. CDR3 bases: TGTGCCACCAGCGGCAGCGGGAGGGCCCAAACCGGGGAGCTGTTTTTT.

V is TRBV28 and J is TRBJ1-1; 9 bases agree with TRBD1. The CDR3 has 16 residues. Losses at the gene ends were 2 bases for V and 0 bases for J; bases not matched to a gene: 4. Germline CDR1 and CDR2: MDHEN and SYDVKM. CDR3 amino acids: CASSLRDRAMNTEAFF. For the CDR3, the DNA is TGTGCCAGCAGTTTAAGGGACAGGGCGATGAACACTGAAGCTTTCTTT.

The rearrangement joins TRBV19 to TRBJ2-7; 10 bases line up with TRBD2. CDR3 size: 15 residues. Trimming removed 5 bases from V and 6 bases from J; junction bases left unmatched: 10. Germline V gene data show CDR1 as LNHDA and CDR2 as SQIVND (reference sequence). In nucleotides, the CDR3 is TGTGCCAGTAGTGGCCCCAGCGGGAGGGTGTCCGAGCAGTACTTC. This codes for CASSGPSGRVSEQYF.

The chain employs TRBV5-1 and TRBJ2-7; D is perhaps TRBD2 (6 bases). This CDR3 is 14 amino acids long. The V gene lost 8 bases and the J gene lost 4 bases, with 19 bases spanning the gap. In germline, CDR1 is SGHRS, CDR2 YFSETQ. For the CDR3, the DNA is TGCGCCAGAAGCCGCGGGATAAGCCTATACGAGCAGTACTTC. Encoded protein: CARSRGISLYEQYF. The whole variable domain, remainder taken from reference TRBV5-1 and TRBJ2-7, is KAGVTQTPRYLIKTRGQQVTLSCSPISGHRSVSWYQQTPGQGLQFLFEYFSETQRNKGNFPGRFSGRQFSNSRSEMNVSTLELGDSALYLCARSRGISLYEQYFGPGTRLTVT.

This clone has a single count. The J gene is TRBJ1-1, the V gene TRBV5-1; the D gene is possibly TRBD1 (6 bases). Between the trimmed V and J ends, which lost 4 bases and 4 bases, there was a span of 17 bases. CDR1 SGHRS and CDR2 YFSETQ come from the germline V gene. This CDR3 region has 15 residues. The CDR3 DNA sequence: TGCGCCAGCAGCAACGGGGGCAGGAGTGGCACTGAAGCTTTCTTT. It is translated as CASSNGGRSGTEAFF.

V is TRBV9 and J is TRBJ1-5; a weak D match, TRBD1 (5 bases). The germline V gene encodes CDR1 SGDLS and CDR2 YYNGEE. The CDR3 consists of 14 residues. Trimming left V 4 bases short and J 5 bases short, with 13 bases between. The CDR3 reads CASSPRGSDQPQHF. Here the CDR3 DNA reads TGTGCCAGCAGCCCTAGGGGTTCTGATCAGCCCCAGCATTTT.

This chain links TRBV6-6 with TRBJ1-6; the match to TRBD1 covers 10 bases. This CDR3 contains 16 residues. The trim removed 5 bases at V and 7 bases at J, leaving 8 bases unmatched. Germline values: CDR1 MNHNY, CDR2 SVGAGI (reference sequence). The CDR3 reads CASSTGDRGVNSPLHF. CDR3 DNA sequence: TGTGCCAGCAGTACCGGGGACAGGGGTGTCAATTCACCCCTCCACTTT.

This chain links TRBV7-9 with TRBJ2-5; D is ambiguous. The length of the CDR3 is 14 residues. Germline CDR1 is SEHNR and CDR2 is FQNEAQ (reference sequence). Trimming removed 6 bases at V and 1 base at J, with 12 bases between. The CDR3 nucleotides read TGTGCCAGCAGGTCCCTCGAGCCCCAAGAGACCCAGTACTTC. Translated, it gives CASRSLEPQETQYF.

The J gene is TRBJ1-2, the V gene TRBV4-1; D possibly corresponds to TRBD1 (5 bases). From germline, CDR1 is MGHRA and CDR2 YSYEKL. V lost 1 base to trimming and J lost 7 bases, with 16 bases between them. CDR3 size: 15 residues. The CDR3 DNA sequence: TGCGCCAGCAGCCAAGTGGTGGGGGGGACCAGTGGCTACACCTTC. This codes for CASSQVVGGTSGYTF.

The chain couples TRBV5-1 to TRBJ2-7, with D possibly TRBD1 on 5 matching bases. Germline lookup yields CDR1 SGHRS and CDR2 YFSETQ. V lost 3 bases and J lost 3, with 16 bases in between. There are 15 residues in the CDR3. Here the CDR3 DNA reads TGCGCCAGCAGCTACCACAGGCTTGGGGACTACGAGCAGTACTTC. This sequence encodes CASSYHRLGDYEQYF.

The V and J genes are TRBV9 and TRBJ2-2; D is perhaps TRBD2 (5 bases). The CDR3 extends over 18 amino acids. CDR1 is SGDLS, CDR2 YYNGEE, per germline. V was trimmed by 6 bases and J by 1 base, leaving 22 bases between them. The CDR3 DNA reads TGTGCCAGCACCCTCACCCCCGGAGTAGCGAAGAACACCGGGGAGCTGTTTTTT. As protein: CASTLTPGVAKNTGELFF.

This clone has just a few counts. The chain joins TRBV10-1 to TRBJ1-1, with D possibly being TRBD1 (5 bases). Germline V gene data show CDR1 as WNHNN and CDR2 as SYGVQD (reference sequence). The CDR3 is 13 amino acids. Trimming removed 4 bases at V and 4 bases at J, with 10 bases between. CDR3 residues: CASSGLGATEAFF. CDR3 nucleotide sequence: TGCGCCAGCAGTGGTCTAGGGGCCACTGAAGCTTTCTTT.

In its sample, this clone was seen once. This CDR3 is also generated by other DNA sequences in the sample. The chain joins TRBV5-4 to TRBJ2-7; 9 bases are shared with TRBD2. The CDR3 totals 14 residues. Looked up from germline, CDR1 is SGHNT and CDR2 is YYREEE (reference sequence). The V segment lost 0 bases and the J segment 5 bases; nucleotides outside the gene matches: 3. CDR3 residues: CASSLAGLAHEQYF. CDR3 sequence (DNA): TGTGCCAGCAGCTTGGCGGGACTAGCCCACGAGCAGTACTTC.

This clone was found once. The chain links TRBV9 to TRBJ2-1, with 13 bases identical to TRBD2. Germline values: CDR1 SGDLS, CDR2 YYNGEE. This CDR3 is built from 18 residues. The V gene end was trimmed by 0 bases and the J gene end by 8 bases; junction bases not matched to a gene: 11. The CDR3 protein is CASSVAGLAGVISDEQFF. CDR3 in DNA: TGTGCCAGCAGCGTAGCTGGACTAGCGGGAGTAATAAGTGATGAGCAGTTCTTC.

The CDR3 spells CASALKRELPVEQYF. The DNA for the CDR3 is TGCGCCAGCGCTCTTAAACGGGAGCTCCCTGTCGAGCAGTACTTC. V is TRBV10-2 and J is TRBJ2-7, with D tentatively TRBD2 (6 bases). Germline V gene lookup returns CDR1 WSHSY and CDR2 SAAADI. V lost 8 bases to trimming and J lost 6 bases, with 23 bases between them. CDR3 length: 15 amino acids.

J is TRBJ2-1 and V is TRBV5-1; the match to TRBD2 covers 7 bases. The germline V gene has CDR1 SGHRS and CDR2 YFSETQ. V gave up 2 bases and J gave up 9 bases; unmatched junction bases: 17. The CDR3 totals 17 residues. The chain's CDR3 is CASSFRRDWAGDGEQFF. CDR3 in DNA: TGCGCCAGCAGCTTTCGGCGGGACTGGGCGGGGGATGGTGAGCAGTTCTTC.

The V gene is TRBV27, the J gene TRBJ2-2, with D maybe TRBD2 (6 bases). The germline gives CDR1 MNHEY, CDR2 SMNVEV (reference sequence). Trimming stripped 5 bases from V and 7 bases from J, with 26 bases between. This CDR3 is built from 18 residues. CDR3 protein: CASSPRRELGVGGGELFF. The CDR3 bases are TGTGCCAGCAGTCCCCGACGGGAGTTAGGCGTTGGGGGCGGGGAGCTGTTTTTT.

This rearrangement joins TRBV4-1 to TRBJ2-7; 9 nucleotides line up with TRBD2. V trimming: 2 bases; J trimming: 2 bases; junction bases outside the gene matches: 7. Germline assignment: CDR1 MGHRA and CDR2 YSYEKL. CDR3 length: 16 residues. The CDR3 coding sequence is TGCGCCAGCAGCCAATCTTTGGCGGGAGGGACCTACGAGCAGTACTTC. This translates into CASSQSLAGGTYEQYF.

The rearrangement uses TRBV6-1 and TRBJ1-1; a possible D gene is TRBD1 (6 bases). Germline V gene data show CDR1 as MNHNS and CDR2 as SASEGT. With 3 bases removed from V and 7 bases from J, the gap between germline ends came to 21 bases. The CDR3 consists of 16 residues. The CDR3: CASSDLGPRTRGEAFF. CDR3 bases: TGTGCCAGCAGTGACTTAGGTCCTCGGACCAGGGGTGAAGCTTTCTTT.

Comments on this clone: Other nucleotide sequences in the sample specify the same CDR3. V usage is TRBV27 and J usage is TRBJ1-1; 8 positions agree with TRBD1. The length of the CDR3 is 14 residues. Germline V lookup: CDR1 MNHEY, CDR2 SMNVEV (reference sequence). V shed 5 bases and J 2 bases; nucleotides not matched to a gene: 4. The CDR3 DNA follows: TGTGCCAGCAGTCTGACAGGGGTTAACACTGAAGCTTTCTTT. It translates to CASSLTGVNTEAFF.

V gene TRBV6-4 combines with J gene TRBJ1-2; TRBD1 might be the D (5 bases). The CDR3 contains 15 residues. With 0 bases removed from V and 6 bases from J, the gap between germline ends came to 14 bases. Germline V CDR1 and CDR2: MRHNA, SNTAGT. In DNA, the CDR3 is TGTGCCAGCAGTGACTCGGGGAAAGACAGACATGGCTACACCTTC. This gives the protein CASSDSGKDRHGYTF.